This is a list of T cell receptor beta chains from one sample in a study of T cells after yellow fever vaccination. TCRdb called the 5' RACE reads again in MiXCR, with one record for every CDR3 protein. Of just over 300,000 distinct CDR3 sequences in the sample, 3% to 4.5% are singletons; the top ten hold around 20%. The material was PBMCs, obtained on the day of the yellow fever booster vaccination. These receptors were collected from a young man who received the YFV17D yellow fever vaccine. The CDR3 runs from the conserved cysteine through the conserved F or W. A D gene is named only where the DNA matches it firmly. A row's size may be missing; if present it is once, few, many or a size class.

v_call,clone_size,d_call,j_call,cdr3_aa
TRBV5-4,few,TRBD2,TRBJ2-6,CASSLEDLAGLFSGANVLTF
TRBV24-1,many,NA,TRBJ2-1,CATSGGGFNEQFF
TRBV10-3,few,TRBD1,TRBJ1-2,CAISETGGAHGYTF
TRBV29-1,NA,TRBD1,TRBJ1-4,CSVGGQGEEKLFF
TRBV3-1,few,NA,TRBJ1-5,CASSQGSGHDQPQHF
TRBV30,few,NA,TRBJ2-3,CAWAYVGAGDTQYF
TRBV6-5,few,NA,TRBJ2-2,CASSYSSMTGELFF
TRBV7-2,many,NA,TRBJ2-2,CASSFPEGTGELFF
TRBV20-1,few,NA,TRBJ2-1,CSAPEVGKNEQFF
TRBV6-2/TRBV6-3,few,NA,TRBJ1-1,CASSSMRSTEAFF
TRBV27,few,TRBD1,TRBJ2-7,CASSFLTGARYEQYF
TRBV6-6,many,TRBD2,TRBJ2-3,CASSYSTSGGRKGTDTQYF
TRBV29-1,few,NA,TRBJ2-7,CSVPRTGSYEQYF
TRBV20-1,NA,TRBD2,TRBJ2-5,CSAKGRAGEPSGTQYF